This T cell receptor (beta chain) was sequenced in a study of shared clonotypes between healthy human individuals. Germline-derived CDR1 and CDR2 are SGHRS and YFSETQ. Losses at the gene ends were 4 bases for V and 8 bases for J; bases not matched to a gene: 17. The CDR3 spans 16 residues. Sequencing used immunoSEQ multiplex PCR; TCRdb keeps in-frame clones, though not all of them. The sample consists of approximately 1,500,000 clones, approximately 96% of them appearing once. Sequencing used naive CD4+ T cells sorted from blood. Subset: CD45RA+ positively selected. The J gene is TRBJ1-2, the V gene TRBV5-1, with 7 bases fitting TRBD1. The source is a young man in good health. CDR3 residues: CASSLDPGTGANGYTF. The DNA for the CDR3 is TGCGCCAGCAGCCTTGATCCAGGCACAGGGGCGAACGGCTACACCTTC.